The 2 T cell receptor beta chains listed next were all sequenced from one sample in a study of CD8 T cells in Susac syndrome. The authors reverse transcribed roughly 0.45 to 1 ug RNA with random hexamers. Each CDR3 protein gets one entry after TCRdb re-called the immunoSEQ multiplex PCR reads with MiXCR. The sample has approximately 190,000 distinct CDR3 sequences, roughly 95% seen once. Sequences were obtained from CD4+ T cells from PBMCs. The receptors originated from a human donor with Susac syndrome.

The chain links TRBV5-6 to TRBJ1-2; D is unclear. Germline CDR1 SGHDT, CDR2 YYEEEE. V dropped 0 bases and J dropped 7 bases, with 16 bases sitting between them. The CDR3 length is 15 residues. Written as DNA, the CDR3 is TGTGCCAGCAGCTTGGAAAGGGTCTATCGGTTTGGCTACACCTTC. This sequence encodes CASSLERVYRFGYTF.

This chain joins TRBV29-1 and TRBJ1-2, with 8 positions matching TRBD1. Per the germline V gene, CDR1 is SQVTM and CDR2 is ANQGSEA. The CDR3 is 13 residues long. J gave up 2 bases and V 6 bases, and 5 bases lay outside the gene matches. The CDR3 loop reads CSVTRDRNYGYTF. CDR3 DNA sequence: TGCAGCGTCACCCGGGACAGGAACTATGGCTACACCTTC.